What follows are 2 T cell receptor beta chains derived from one specimen sequenced in a study of T cells in Graves' hyperthyroidism and ophthalmopathy (dated 2019 in TCRdb). Libraries were built with multiplex PCR. These reads were obtained on an Illumina HiSeq 2000. The TCR beta CDR3 regions were amplified from RNA transcripts. For the first round of RT-PCR on the TCR CDR3, the HTBI primer set was used together with the Qiagen OneStep RT-PCR kit. TCRdb took the public reads, trimmed them with fastp at Q25, ran MiXCR for clone calling and kept in-frame beta chains. Rows merge per CDR3 protein into single entries with the most common DNA and genes. Here the sample has about 420,000 distinct CDR3 sequences; approximately 15% occur a single time. The top ten hold about 4.9% of the sample. The sample was blood. The receptor set was obtained from a woman younger than 35 with Graves' hyperthyroidism.

There are many counts of this clonotype. The chain uses TRBV3-1 and TRBJ1-1; D ambiguous. The V end lost 3 bases, the J end lost 0 bases, and 8 bases lay between the germline ends. This CDR3 has 14 amino acids. Germline V CDR1 and CDR2: LGHDT, YNNKEL (reference sequence). The DNA of the CDR3 is TGTGCCAGCAGCCATACCGGCCTGAACACTGAAGCTTTCTTT. Its protein is CASSHTGLNTEAFF.

This clonotype has at least ten counts. The chain employs TRBV20-1 and TRBJ2-7, with 14 bases identical to TRBD2. V was clipped by 6 bases and J by 3 bases; unmatched bases: 7. The CDR3 loop spans 15 amino acids. Germline-derived CDR1 and CDR2 are DFQATT and SNEGSKA (reference sequence). The DNA for the CDR3 is TGCAGTGCCGCCTACGGACTAGCGGGAGGCTACGAGCAGTACTTC. This translates into CSAAYGLAGGYEQYF.